This entry lists 10 T cell receptor beta chains sequenced from one sample in a study of blood T cell repertoires in COVID-19. The repertoire was sequenced with immunoSEQ multiplex PCR; TCRdb's copy has only in-frame clones and lacks some. This repertoire shows approximately 270,000 clones, 89% found once; its top ten account for approximately 2.2%. The sequenced material came from peripheral blood. Source of these receptors: a middle-aged man with acute or convalescent COVID-19.

V usage is TRBV5-5 and J usage is TRBJ1-1; possible D gene TRBD1, 6 bases. Trimming took off 6 bases at V and 1 base at J, with 13 bases between the two ends. Germline V CDR1 and CDR2: SGHKS, YYEKEE (reference sequence). This CDR3 is 14 amino acids long. CDR3 sequence (DNA): TGTGCCAGCATCCTCCGAGGGGGGAACACTGAAGCTTTCTTT. Translation: CASILRGGNTEAFF. The full variable domain, with the rest looked up from reference TRBV5-5 and TRBJ1-1, is DAGVTQSPTHLIKTRGQQVTLRCSPISGHKSVSWYQQVLGQGPQFIFQYYEKEERGRGNFPDRFSARQFPNYSSELNVNALLLGDSALYLCASILRGGNTEAFFGQGTRLTVV.

A few counts support this clone. The chain combines TRBV6-1 with TRBJ1-5, with 8 bases matching TRBD1. With 2 bases clipped from V and 5 bases from J, the junction kept 8 bases outside the gene matches. The CDR3 is made up of 16 amino acids. In germline, CDR1 is MNHNS, CDR2 SASEGT. The CDR3 sequence: CASSEYLDRAYQPQHF. Here the CDR3 DNA reads TGTGCCAGCAGTGAATATCTGGACAGGGCCTATCAGCCCCAGCATTTT.

The chain couples TRBV3-1 (or the pseudogene TRBV3-2) to TRBJ2-7; 8 positions agree with TRBD2. CDR1 is LGHDT, CDR2 YNNKEL, per germline (reference sequence). V lost 1 base, J lost 2 bases, and 13 bases stayed unmatched. CDR3 length equals 18 residues. CDR3 amino acids: CASSQAIPTGTSPYEQYF. In DNA form, the CDR3 reads TGTGCCAGCAGCCAAGCTATACCGACCGGGACTAGTCCCTACGAGCAGTACTTC.

The chain recombines TRBV19 with TRBJ2-7; 10 bases match TRBD2. The V gene end was trimmed by 1 base and the J gene end by 1 base; junction bases not matched to a gene: 4. This CDR3 contains 16 residues. The germline V gene encodes CDR1 LNHDA and CDR2 SQIVND (reference sequence). The CDR3 nucleotides read TGTGCCAGTAGTATAGGACTAGCGGGTCTATCCTACGAGCAGTACTTC. Amino acids: CASSIGLAGLSYEQYF.

The chain is built from TRBV15 and TRBJ2-5; 9 bases are shared with TRBD2. The germline CDR1 and CDR2 sequences are LNHNV and YYDKDF (reference sequence). The V gene end was trimmed by 8 bases and the J gene end by 2 bases; junction bases not matched to a gene: 9. This CDR3 region has 15 residues. CDR3 region: CATGRAAGGQETQYF. Here the CDR3 DNA reads TGTGCCACCGGAAGGGCAGCGGGGGGTCAAGAGACCCAGTACTTC.

CDR3 in DNA: TGTGCCAGCAGCCTTGATCGGGTTGAAGCTTTCTTT. Translation gives CASSLDRVEAFF. The chain recombines TRBV2 with TRBJ1-1; D gene ambiguous. CDR3 size: 12 residues. V gave up 6 bases and J gave up 7 bases, with 12 bases separating them. Germline values: CDR1 SNHLY, CDR2 FYNNEI.

This clone has a single count. V is TRBV7-2 and J is TRBJ1-4; D is possibly TRBD1 (6 bases). Trimming cost V 5 bases and J 8 bases, with 9 bases left between them. The CDR3 length is 12 residues. The germline V gene has CDR1 SGHTA and CDR2 FQGNSA. CDR3 DNA sequence: TGTGCCAGCAGCCCTCAGGGGGAAAAACTGTTTTTT. Protein sequence: CASSPQGEKLFF.

This chain joins TRBV29-1 and TRBJ1-1; TRBD1 is a possible D gene (5 bases). The CDR3 extends over 13 amino acids. V dropped 7 bases and J dropped 2 bases, with 14 bases sitting between them. Germline values: CDR1 SQVTM, CDR2 ANQGSEA. CDR3 loop: CSALSQVNTEAFF. In DNA, the CDR3 is TGCAGCGCCCTTTCACAGGTAAACACTGAAGCTTTCTTT.

V usage is TRBV6-1 and J usage is TRBJ1-5; TRBD1 is a possible D gene (5 bases). Germline-derived CDR1 and CDR2 are MNHNS and SASEGT. V was trimmed by 3 bases and J by 7 bases, leaving 10 bases between them. This CDR3 has 13 residues. This CDR3 is CASSDRVRQPQHF. CDR3 DNA sequence: TGTGCCAGCAGTGACAGGGTTCGGCAGCCCCAGCATTTT.

V is TRBV10-3 and J is TRBJ1-1; 8 positions agree with TRBD1. CDR1 and CDR2 (germline): ENHRY, SYGVKD. The length of the CDR3 is 13 residues. V gave up 4 bases and J gave up 7 bases; unmatched junction bases: 5. Written as DNA, the CDR3 is TGTGCCATCAGTGTCACCGGGACAGGTGAAGCTTTCTTT. It specifies CAISVTGTGEAFF.